This TCR beta chain was sequenced for a study of cytomegalovirus exposure and HLA in healthy donors. Whole-study findings and limits: An observed cluster of highly shared sequence variants was recorded as a likely sequencing artifact. A missense variant in DCLRE1C was later tied to TCR beta V- and J-gene trimming.

This CDR3 region has 14 residues. Germline assignment: CDR1 MGHRA and CDR2 YSYEKL. PCR primers comprised 60 Vbeta and 13 Jbeta primers. Profiled with immunoSEQ multiplex PCR; TCRdb holds only in-frame clones, not every one. The sample carries approximately 120,000 clones, about 81% recorded once. With regard to this clone: Its antigen is not identified.

The receptor was isolated from a woman between 25 and 40 years old in good health and CMV-seronegative. The sequenced material came from PBMCs. V usage is TRBV4-1 and J usage is TRBJ2-5, with unresolved D. The closer fit of TRBJ2-7 to the DNA end suggests the J call may be wrong. In nucleotides, the CDR3 is TGCGCCAGCAGCCGCCCCGGGTTCTCCTACGAGCAGTACTTC. Amino acid sequence: CASSRPGFSYEQYF.